The sequence of this TCR beta chain was determined in a study of T cells in Graves' hyperthyroidism and ophthalmopathy (dated by TCRdb to between 2018 and 2021). Turning to the overall study: Peripheral blood was collected at initial diagnosis, before any treatment. TCR V-J signatures able to tell the groups apart were searched for in a discovery cohort of approximately 95 patients, of whom fewer than 45 had Graves' ophthalmopathy and about 55 had stable Graves' hyperthyroidism. After sampling, hyperthyroidism patients received methimazole starting at 30 mg daily, and ophthalmopathy patients received high-dose intravenous methylprednisolone. Prospective prediction of ophthalmopathy was tested in an independent validation cohort of approximately 18 hyperthyroidism patients and approximately 17 patients who later progressed to ophthalmopathy. The paper describes TCR Vbeta CDR3 sequencing of 120 to 150 peripheral blood samples, made up of approximately 40 ophthalmopathy patients, more than 70 hyperthyroidism patients and 17 progressor patients. Thyroid tissue and blood T-cell repertoires from over 5 Graves' hyperthyroidism patients were also compared in the study. The 75 to 100 discovery patients were randomly split 7:3 into training and test sets. Findings and caveats that apply to the study as a whole: Most expanded thyroid clonotypes (frequency above 0.001) were also found in blood, which suggests that blood repertoires may mirror thyroid immune responses. In validation, progression to ophthalmopathy was predicted by the model with 70% to 71% sensitivity and around 75% specificity, a median of roughly six months before onset. No statistical method was used to set the sample size in advance, and investigators knew the group allocation. Ophthalmopathy was separated from stable hyperthyroidism by a 13 V-J signature model, with 85% to 90% sensitivity and roughly 81% specificity obtained in cross-validation and 80%/75% obtained in testing.

Ophthalmopathy patients had moderately to severely active disease, with a Clinical Activity Score of 3 or more, a NOSPECS grade of 4 or more, and a disease duration of less than 3 months. Patients with uncontrolled infections, other autoimmune diseases, pregnancy or lactation were excluded. Clinical symptoms, serum thyroxine and TRAb, thyroid ultrasound, and orbital computed tomography formed the basis for the diagnoses. Ficoll-Paque density gradient centrifugation was used to isolate PBMCs from around 9.1 ml of fresh peripheral blood. Total RNA was extracted using Trizol reagent, and RNA quality was assessed on an Agilent 2100 Bioanalyzer. Measured from the cysteine to the phenylalanine, the CDR3 is 14 residues long. Of all the DNA, just the CDR3 is kept, 42 bases in frame from base 1. CDR1 and CDR2, looked up from the germline V gene (reference sequence), are DFQATT and SNEGSKA. For this chain, trimming is 0 bases at the V end and 5 bases at the J end, and the number of junction bases without a gene match is 1.

As regards this clonotype: Its antigen target is currently unknown. Qualities for individual bases were not recorded, and no much larger clone is one base off.

Amplification of TCR beta CDR3 regions was carried out from RNA transcripts. The TCR CDR3 was subjected to a first round of RT-PCR using the HTBI primer set and the Qiagen OneStep RT-PCR kit. Libraries were constructed in a second round of multiplex PCR, after which size selection and purification were performed. Paired-end sequencing of the libraries was performed with 100 bp reads on an Illumina HiSeq2000. For the original study's pipeline: SOAPnuke was used to process the raw data, removing reads that contained adapters or uncalled bases, had a mean Phred below 15, or lacked an exact match to the constant primer or identifier. COPE v1.2.5 was used to merge high-quality paired reads, and clonotypes were defined as unique nucleotide sequences. Clonotypes were aligned to IMGT TRBV, TRBD and TRBJ reference segments using MiTCR v1.1. The analysis was restricted to V-J combinations with a frequency above 0.0001, which together covered around 99% of the repertoires. The TCS score was defined as the ratio of F50 (clonal expansion) to E x V (chaos), calculated using BLOSUM62-based TCRdist between CDR3 peptides within each V-J. Welch's t-statistics and random forest reduced 450 to 600 V-J features to under 15, which were used in a naive Bayes classifier (R e1071). Starting from the raw public reads, TCRdb applied fastp trimming at Q25, assembled clones with MiXCR and retained in-frame beta chains. Rows with one shared CDR3 protein collapse into an entry with the most common genes and DNA. V and J calls and clone size were set by TCRdb, not the authors. Present in this sample are under 350,000 distinct CDR3 sequences, 15% to 20% of which were seen just once. Approximately 57% of the sample is taken by the ten largest.

In this chain, TRBV20-1 is recombined with TRBJ2-5; 12 junctional bases match TRBD2. Sequencing was done on a sample of blood. The sequence was collected from a woman aged 60-75 years with Graves' ophthalmopathy. The CDR3 is CSARETSGGETQYF. The sequence in DNA is TGCAGTGCTAGAGAGACTAGCGGGGGTGAGACCCAGTACTTC.